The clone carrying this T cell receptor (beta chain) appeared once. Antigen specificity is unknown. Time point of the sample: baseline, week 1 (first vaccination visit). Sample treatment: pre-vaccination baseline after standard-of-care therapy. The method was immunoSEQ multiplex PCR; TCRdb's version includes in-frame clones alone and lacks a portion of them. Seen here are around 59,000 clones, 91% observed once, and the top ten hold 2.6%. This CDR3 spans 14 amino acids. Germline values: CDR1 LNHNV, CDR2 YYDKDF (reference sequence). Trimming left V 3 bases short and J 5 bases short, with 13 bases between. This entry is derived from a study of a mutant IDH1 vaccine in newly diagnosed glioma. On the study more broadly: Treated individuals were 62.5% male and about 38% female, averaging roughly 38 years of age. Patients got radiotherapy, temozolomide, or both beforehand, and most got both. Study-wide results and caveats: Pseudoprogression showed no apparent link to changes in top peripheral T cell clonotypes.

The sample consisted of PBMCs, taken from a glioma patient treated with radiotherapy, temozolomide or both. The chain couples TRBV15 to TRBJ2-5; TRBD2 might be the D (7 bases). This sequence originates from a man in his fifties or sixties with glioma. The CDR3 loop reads CATSRPGGLETQYF. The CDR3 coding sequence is TGTGCCACCAGCAGGCCGGGGGGCTTGGAGACCCAGTACTTC.